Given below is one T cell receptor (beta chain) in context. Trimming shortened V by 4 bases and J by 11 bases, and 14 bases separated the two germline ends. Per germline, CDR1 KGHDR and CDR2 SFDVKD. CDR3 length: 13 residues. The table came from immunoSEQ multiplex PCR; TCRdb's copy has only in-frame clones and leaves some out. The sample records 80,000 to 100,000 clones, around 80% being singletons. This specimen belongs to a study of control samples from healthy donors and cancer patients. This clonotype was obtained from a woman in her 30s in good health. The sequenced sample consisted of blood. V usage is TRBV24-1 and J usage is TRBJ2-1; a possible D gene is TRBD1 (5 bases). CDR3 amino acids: CATSDFPDSKQFF. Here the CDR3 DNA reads TGTGCCACCAGTGACTTTCCCGACAGTAAGCAGTTCTTC.